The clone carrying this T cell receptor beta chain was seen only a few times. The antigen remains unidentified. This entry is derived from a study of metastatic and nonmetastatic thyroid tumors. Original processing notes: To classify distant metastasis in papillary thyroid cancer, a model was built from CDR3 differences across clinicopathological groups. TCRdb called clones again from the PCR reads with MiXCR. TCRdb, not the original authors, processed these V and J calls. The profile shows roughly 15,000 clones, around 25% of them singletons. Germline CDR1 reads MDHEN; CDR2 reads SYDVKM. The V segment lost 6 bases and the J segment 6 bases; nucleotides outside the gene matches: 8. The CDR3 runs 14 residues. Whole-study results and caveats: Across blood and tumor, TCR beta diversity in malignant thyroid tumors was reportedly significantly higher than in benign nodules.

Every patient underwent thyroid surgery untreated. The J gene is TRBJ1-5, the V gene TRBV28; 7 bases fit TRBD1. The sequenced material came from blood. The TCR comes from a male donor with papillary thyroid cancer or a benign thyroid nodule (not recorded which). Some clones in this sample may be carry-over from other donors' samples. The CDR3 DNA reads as TGTGCCAGCAGGACGGGACAGATAGTTCAGCCCCAGCATTTT. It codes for CASRTGQIVQPQHF.